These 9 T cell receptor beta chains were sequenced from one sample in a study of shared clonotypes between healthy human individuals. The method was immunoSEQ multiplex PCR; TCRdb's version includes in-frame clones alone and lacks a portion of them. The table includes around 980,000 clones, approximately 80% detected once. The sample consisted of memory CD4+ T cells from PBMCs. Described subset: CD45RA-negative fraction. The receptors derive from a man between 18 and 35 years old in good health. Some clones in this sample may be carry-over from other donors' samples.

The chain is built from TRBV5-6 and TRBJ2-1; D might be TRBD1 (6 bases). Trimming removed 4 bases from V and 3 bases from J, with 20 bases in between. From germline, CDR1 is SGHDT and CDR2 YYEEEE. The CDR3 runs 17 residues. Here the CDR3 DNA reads TGTGCCAGCAGCCCCACTCTATTAGGGGGTGTCTACAATGAGCAGTTCTTC. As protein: CASSPTLLGGVYNEQFF.

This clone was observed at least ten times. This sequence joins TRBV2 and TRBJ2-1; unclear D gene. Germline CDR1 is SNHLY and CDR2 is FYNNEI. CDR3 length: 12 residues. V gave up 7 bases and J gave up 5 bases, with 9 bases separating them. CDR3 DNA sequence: TGTGCCAGCAAGGGCTGGGACAATGAGCAGTTCTTC. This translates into CASKGWDNEQFF.

CDR3 loop: CASSFRQGGSNQPQHF. Written as DNA, the CDR3 is TGTGCCAGCAGTTTTAGACAGGGCGGGAGCAATCAGCCCCAGCATTTT. The chain combines TRBV28 with TRBJ1-5; TRBD1 matches at 7 bases. CDR3 size: 16 residues. The V and J ends lost 3 bases and 1 base, in that order; junction bases with no gene match: 6. CDR1 MDHEN and CDR2 SYDVKM come from the germline V gene.

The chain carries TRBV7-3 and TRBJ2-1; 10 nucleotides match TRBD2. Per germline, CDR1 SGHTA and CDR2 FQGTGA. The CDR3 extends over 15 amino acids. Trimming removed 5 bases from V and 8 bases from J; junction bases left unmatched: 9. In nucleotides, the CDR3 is TGTGCCAGCAGCCCCGGGCTAGCGGGAGTAGATGAGCAGTTCTTC. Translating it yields CASSPGLAGVDEQFF.

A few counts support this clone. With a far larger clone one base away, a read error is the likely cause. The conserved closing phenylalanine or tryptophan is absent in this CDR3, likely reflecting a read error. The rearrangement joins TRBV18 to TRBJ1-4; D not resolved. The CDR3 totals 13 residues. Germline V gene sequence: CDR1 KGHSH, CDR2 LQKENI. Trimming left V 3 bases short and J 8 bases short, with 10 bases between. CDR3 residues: CASSPTQGEKLFL. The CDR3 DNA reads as TGTGCCAGCTCACCTACGCAAGGGGAAAAACTGTTTCTT.

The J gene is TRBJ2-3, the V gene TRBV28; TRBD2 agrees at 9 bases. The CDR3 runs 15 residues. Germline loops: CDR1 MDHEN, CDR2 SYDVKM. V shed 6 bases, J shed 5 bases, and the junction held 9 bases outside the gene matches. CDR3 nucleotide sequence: TGTGCCAGCAGCTCGTGGCGGGAGGGCCGAGATACGCAGTATTTT. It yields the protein CASSSWREGRDTQYF.

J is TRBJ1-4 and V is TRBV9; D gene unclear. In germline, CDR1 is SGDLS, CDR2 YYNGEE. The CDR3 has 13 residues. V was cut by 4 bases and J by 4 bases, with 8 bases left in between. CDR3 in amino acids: CASSPTVNEKLFF. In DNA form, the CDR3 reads TGTGCCAGCAGCCCTACAGTTAATGAAAAACTGTTTTTT.

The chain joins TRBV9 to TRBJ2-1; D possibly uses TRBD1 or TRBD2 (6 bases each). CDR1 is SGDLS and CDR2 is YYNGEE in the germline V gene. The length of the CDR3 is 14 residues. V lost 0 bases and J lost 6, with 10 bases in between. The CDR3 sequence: CASSVGPGANEQFF. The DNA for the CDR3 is TGTGCCAGCAGCGTAGGCCCGGGGGCCAATGAGCAGTTCTTC. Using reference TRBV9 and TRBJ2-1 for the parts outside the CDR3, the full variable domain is DSGVTQTPKHLITATGQRVTLRCSPRSGDLSVYWYQQSLDQGLQFLIQYYNGEERAKGNILERFSAQQFPDLHSELNLSSLELGDSALYFCASSVGPGANEQFFGPGTRLTVL.

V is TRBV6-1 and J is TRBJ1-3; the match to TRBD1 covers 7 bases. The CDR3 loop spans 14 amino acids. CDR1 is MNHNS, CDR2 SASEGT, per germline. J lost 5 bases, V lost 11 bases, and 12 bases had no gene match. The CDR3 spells CAVGTASARNTIYF. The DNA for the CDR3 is TGTGCCGTTGGGACAGCCTCAGCCCGAAACACCATATATTTT.